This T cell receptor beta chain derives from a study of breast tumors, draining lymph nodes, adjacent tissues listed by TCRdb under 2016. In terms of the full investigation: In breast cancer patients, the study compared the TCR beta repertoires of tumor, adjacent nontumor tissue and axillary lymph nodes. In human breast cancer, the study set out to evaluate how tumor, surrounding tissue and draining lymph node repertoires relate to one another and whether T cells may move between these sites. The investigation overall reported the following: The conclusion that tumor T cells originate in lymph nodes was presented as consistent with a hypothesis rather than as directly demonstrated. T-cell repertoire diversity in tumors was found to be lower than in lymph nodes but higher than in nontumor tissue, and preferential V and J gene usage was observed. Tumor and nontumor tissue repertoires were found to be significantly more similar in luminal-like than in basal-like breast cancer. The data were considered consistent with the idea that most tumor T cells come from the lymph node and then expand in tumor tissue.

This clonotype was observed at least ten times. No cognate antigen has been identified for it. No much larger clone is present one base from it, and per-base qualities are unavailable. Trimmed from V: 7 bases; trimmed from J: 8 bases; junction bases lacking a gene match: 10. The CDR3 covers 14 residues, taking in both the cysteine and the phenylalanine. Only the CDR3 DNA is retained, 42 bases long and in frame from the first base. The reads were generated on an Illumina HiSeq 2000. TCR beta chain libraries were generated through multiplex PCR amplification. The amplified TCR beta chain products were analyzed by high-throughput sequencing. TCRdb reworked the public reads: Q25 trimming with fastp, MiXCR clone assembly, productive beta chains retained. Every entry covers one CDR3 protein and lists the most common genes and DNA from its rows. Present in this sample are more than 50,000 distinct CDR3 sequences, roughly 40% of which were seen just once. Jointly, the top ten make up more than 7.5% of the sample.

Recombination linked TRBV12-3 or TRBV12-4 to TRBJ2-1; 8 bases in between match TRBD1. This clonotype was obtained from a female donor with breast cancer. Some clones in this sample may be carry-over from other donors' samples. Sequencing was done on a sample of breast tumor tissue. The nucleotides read TGTGCCAGCATGTCCGGACAGGGTATACATGAGCAGTTCTTC. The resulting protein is CASMSGQGIHEQFF.